This T cell receptor (beta chain) was identified in a study of control samples from healthy donors and cancer patients. Trimming cost V 5 bases and J 2 bases, with 10 bases left between them. The CDR3 spans 13 residues. Germline CDR1 reads SGHNT; CDR2 reads YENEEA. Sequenced by immunoSEQ multiplex PCR; TCRdb stores in-frame clones only, minus some. The sample contains 170,000 or so clones, 94% of which appear only once. This TCR was sampled from a woman under 30 in good health. The sample comprised blood. The rearrangement joins TRBV11-3 to TRBJ2-7; possible D gene TRBD2, 5 bases. DNA for the CDR3: TGTGCCAGCAGCACTTCCGGGGCCTACGAGCAGTACTTC. Protein product: CASSTSGAYEQYF.